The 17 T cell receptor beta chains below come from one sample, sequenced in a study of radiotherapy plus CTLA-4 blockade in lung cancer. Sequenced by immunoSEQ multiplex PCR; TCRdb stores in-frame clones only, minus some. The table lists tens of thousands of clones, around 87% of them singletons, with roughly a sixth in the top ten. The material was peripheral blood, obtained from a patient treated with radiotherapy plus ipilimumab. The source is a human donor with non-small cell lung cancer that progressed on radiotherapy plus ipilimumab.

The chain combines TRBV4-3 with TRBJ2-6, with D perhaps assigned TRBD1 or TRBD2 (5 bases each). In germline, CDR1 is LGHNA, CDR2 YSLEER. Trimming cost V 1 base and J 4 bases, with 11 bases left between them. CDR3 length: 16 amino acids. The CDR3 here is CASSQGMGTGANVLTF. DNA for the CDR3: TGCGCCAGCAGCCAAGGTATGGGGACCGGGGCCAACGTCCTGACTTTC.

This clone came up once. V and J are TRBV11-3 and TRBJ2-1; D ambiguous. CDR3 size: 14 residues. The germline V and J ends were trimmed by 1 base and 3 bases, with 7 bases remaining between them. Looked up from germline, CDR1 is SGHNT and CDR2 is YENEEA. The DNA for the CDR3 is TGTGCCAGCAGCTTAGCGGCAGACTACAATGAGCAGTTCTTC. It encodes CASSLAADYNEQFF.

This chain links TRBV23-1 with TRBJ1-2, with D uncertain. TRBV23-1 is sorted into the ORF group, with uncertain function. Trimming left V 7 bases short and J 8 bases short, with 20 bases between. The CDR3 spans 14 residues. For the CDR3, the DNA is TGCGCCAGCACCGTTACAGACATAGTTTACGGCTACACCTTC. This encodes CASTVTDIVYGYTF.

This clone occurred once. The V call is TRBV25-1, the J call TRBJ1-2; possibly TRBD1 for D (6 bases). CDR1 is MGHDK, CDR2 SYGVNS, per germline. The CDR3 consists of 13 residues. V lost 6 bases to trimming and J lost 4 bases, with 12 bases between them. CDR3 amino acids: CASSLGQFYGYTF. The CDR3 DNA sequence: TGTGCCAGCAGCCTCGGACAGTTCTATGGCTACACCTTC.

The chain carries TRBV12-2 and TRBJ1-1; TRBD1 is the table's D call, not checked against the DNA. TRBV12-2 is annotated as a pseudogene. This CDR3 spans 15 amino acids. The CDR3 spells CASRRRVWRDTEAFF. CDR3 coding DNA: TGTGCAAGTCGCCGCAGGGTATGGAGAGACACTGAAGCTTTCTTT.

The CDR3 DNA is TGTGCCAGCAGCCATGTAGGATACGAGCAGTACTTC. Its protein product is CASSHVGYEQYF. The chain links TRBV6-6 to TRBJ2-7; D not resolved. This CDR3 has 12 residues. Trimming cost V 6 bases and J 4 bases, with 10 bases left between them. CDR1 is MNHNY, CDR2 SVGAGI, per germline (reference sequence).

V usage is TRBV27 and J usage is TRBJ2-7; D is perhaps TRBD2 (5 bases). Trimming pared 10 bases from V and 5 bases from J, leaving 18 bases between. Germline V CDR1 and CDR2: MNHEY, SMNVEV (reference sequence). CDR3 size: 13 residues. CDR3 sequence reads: CATWGGSKHEQYF. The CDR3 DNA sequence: TGTGCCACCTGGGGTGGGAGTAAGCACGAGCAGTACTTC.

DNA for the CDR3: TGTGCCAGCCGATACGCGGGAGACAATGAGCAGTTCTTC. It encodes CASRYAGDNEQFF. The chain employs TRBV6-1 and TRBJ2-1; 7 positions agree with TRBD2. J was trimmed by 5 bases and V by 8 bases; bases with no gene match: 6. The CDR3 spans 13 residues. CDR1 and CDR2 (germline): MNHNS, SASEGT.

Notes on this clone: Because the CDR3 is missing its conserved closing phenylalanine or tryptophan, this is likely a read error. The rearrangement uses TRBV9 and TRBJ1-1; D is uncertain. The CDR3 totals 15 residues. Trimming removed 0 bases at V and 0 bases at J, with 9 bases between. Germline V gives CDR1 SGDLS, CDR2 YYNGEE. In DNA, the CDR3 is TGTGCCAGCAGCGTAGAACCGGGCATGAACACTGAAGCTTTCCTT. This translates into CASSVEPGMNTEAFL.

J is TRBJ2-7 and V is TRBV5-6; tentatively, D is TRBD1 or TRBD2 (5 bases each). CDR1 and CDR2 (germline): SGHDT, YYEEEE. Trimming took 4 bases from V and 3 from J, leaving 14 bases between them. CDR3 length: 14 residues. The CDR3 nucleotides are TGTGCCAGCAGCCAACGGTATGGGGGCTACGAGCAGTACTTC. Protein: CASSQRYGGYEQYF.

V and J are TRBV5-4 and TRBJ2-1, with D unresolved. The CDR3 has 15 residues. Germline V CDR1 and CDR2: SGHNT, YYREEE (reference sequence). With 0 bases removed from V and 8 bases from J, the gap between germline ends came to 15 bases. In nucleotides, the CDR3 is TGTGCCAGCAGCTTGGCCCTGGGCGTGCTCGATGAGCAGTTCTTC. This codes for CASSLALGVLDEQFF.

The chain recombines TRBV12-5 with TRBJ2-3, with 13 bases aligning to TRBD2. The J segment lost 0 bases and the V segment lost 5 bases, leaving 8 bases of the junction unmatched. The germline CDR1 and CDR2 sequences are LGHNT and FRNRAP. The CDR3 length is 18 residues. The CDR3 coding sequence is TGTGCTAGTGGTCTCGGGGGACTAGCGGGATCCAGCACAGATACGCAGTATTTT. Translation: CASGLGGLAGSSTDTQYF.

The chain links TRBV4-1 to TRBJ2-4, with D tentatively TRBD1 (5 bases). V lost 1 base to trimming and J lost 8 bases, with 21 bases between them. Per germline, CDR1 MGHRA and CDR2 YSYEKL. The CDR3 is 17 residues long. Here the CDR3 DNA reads TGCGCCAGCAGCCAAGGGTTCTCAGGGTCCGGCTGGGACATTCAGTACTTC. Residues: CASSQGFSGSGWDIQYF.

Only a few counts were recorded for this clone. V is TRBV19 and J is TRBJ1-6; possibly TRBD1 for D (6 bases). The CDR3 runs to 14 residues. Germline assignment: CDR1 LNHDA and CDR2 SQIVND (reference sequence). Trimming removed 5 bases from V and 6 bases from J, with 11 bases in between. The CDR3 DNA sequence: TGTGCCAGTAGTGCACAGGGTAGTAATTCACCCCTCCACTTT. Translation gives CASSAQGSNSPLHF.

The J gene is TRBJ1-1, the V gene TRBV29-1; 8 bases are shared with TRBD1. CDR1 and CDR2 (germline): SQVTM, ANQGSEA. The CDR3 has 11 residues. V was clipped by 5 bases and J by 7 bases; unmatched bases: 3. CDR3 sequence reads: CSVRDRGEAFF. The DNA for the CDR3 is TGCAGCGTTCGCGACAGGGGTGAAGCTTTCTTT.

The CDR3 DNA sequence: TGTGCCTGTTTAGCGGCGCGGACTTACGAGCAGTACTTC. Its protein is CACLAARTYEQYF. The chain is built from TRBV30 and TRBJ2-7; D is perhaps TRBD2 (6 bases). Trimming removed 6 bases from V and 4 bases from J, with 16 bases in between. Germline-derived CDR1 and CDR2 are GTSNPN and SVGIG (reference sequence). The CDR3 contains 13 residues.

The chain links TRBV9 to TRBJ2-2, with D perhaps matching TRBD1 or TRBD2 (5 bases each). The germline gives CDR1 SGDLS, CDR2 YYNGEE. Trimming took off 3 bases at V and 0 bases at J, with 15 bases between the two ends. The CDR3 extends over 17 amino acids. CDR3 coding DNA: TGTGCCAGCAGCGAGGGTGTGTCGGGGCCGAACACCGGGGAGCTGTTTTTT. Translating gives CASSEGVSGPNTGELFF.